This T cell receptor beta chain stems from a study of regulatory T cells in long-lasting Graves disease. Time point described: newly diagnosed GD, antithyroid drugs for less than 3 months. Generation of the TCR library employed RNA extracted from PBMCs. It was by American Thyroid Association guidelines that Graves' disease was diagnosed. This clonotype showed up just a few times. The antigen is undetermined. CDR3 regions were amplified by Arm-PCR using iRepertoire HTBI primers to build TCR beta libraries. TCRdb reprocessed the multiplex PCR reads via MiXCR and lists one record per CDR3 protein. The top ten clones hold under 20% of a sample with about 620,000 distinct CDR3 sequences, roughly 15% of them seen once. V lost 4 bases and J 8 bases, leaving 9 bases between the germline ends. The CDR3 is 12 residues long. Per germline, CDR1 LGHDT and CDR2 YNNKEL (reference sequence). Findings and limits, study-wide: Peripheral blood alone, not thyroid tissue, underwent study.

This same sample was also part of a study on T cells in Graves' hyperthyroidism and ophthalmopathy.

The receptor comes from a woman in her 30s with Graves disease. The material sequenced was peripheral blood mononuclear cells (PBMCs), taken at new diagnosis, from a patient treated with antithyroid drugs. The rearrangement joins TRBV3-1 to TRBJ2-1; D is ambiguous. The CDR3 spells CASSLDLDEQFF. CDR3 nucleotide sequence: TGTGCCAGCAGCCTAGACCTGGATGAGCAGTTCTTC.